The next 12 T cell receptor beta chains were all read from a single sample in a study of blood T cell repertoires in COVID-19. TCRdb's table, derived via immunoSEQ multiplex PCR, lists solely in-frame clones and lacks some. The sample carries about 250,000 clones, around 90% recorded once. Material: PBMCs or T cells enriched from blood (not recorded which). All receptors come from a woman in her thirties or forties who had been exposed to COVID-19.

This clone was picked up a small number of times. The chain combines TRBV18 with TRBJ2-7; 11 nucleotides line up with TRBD1. The germline V gene has CDR1 KGHSH and CDR2 LQKENI. This CDR3 has 14 amino acids. V shed 3 bases and J 5 bases; nucleotides not matched to a gene: 3. CDR3 nucleotide sequence: TGTGCCAGCTCACCCGGGACAGGGGGACACGAGCAGTACTTC. Its protein product is CASSPGTGGHEQYF.

V and J are TRBV29-1 and TRBJ1-1, with D unclear. Germline lookup yields CDR1 SQVTM and CDR2 ANQGSEA. V was cut by 6 bases and J by 0 bases, with 11 bases left in between. This CDR3 has 13 residues. CDR3 sequence: CSVQTLMNTEAFF. The CDR3, as DNA: TGCAGCGTACAGACACTGATGAACACTGAAGCTTTCTTT.

The CDR3 region is CATSSRLVFGELFF. CDR3 coding DNA: TGTGCCACCAGCAGTAGACTAGTGTTCGGGGAGCTGTTTTTT. This chain uses TRBV15 with TRBJ2-2; perhaps TRBD2 as D (6 bases). This CDR3 has 14 amino acids. V was clipped by 3 bases and J by 7 bases, with 12 bases between them. Per the germline V gene, CDR1 is LNHNV and CDR2 is YYDKDF (reference sequence).

This chain connects TRBV10-3 to TRBJ2-7, with D possibly TRBD1 on 6 matching bases. The CDR3 loop spans 15 amino acids. CDR1 and CDR2 (germline): ENHRY, SYGVKD. Trimming stripped 4 bases from V and 3 bases from J, with 16 bases between. The CDR3 is CAISGQAGQGYEQYF. CDR3 bases: TGTGCCATCAGTGGACAGGCAGGACAAGGCTACGAGCAGTACTTC.

In the case of this clone: Other DNA sequences in the sample encode the same CDR3. The chain has TRBV6-5 and TRBJ1-1; D possibly corresponds to TRBD1 (5 bases). The germline gives CDR1 MNHEY, CDR2 SVGAGI. The CDR3 totals 11 residues. The V and J ends lost 5 bases and 5 bases respectively, with 6 bases between them. In DNA form, the CDR3 reads TGTGCCAGCAGTCGGGGGACTGAAGCTTTCTTT. Its protein product is CASSRGTEAFF.

This clone showed up just once. The rearrangement links TRBV10-1 to TRBJ1-5; possibly TRBD1 for D (5 bases). Looked up from germline, CDR1 is WNHNN and CDR2 is SYGVQD (reference sequence). The CDR3 length is 13 residues. V was pared by 8 bases and J by 7 bases, with 15 bases between. CDR3 coding DNA: TGCGCCAGCGTCCAGGGCTTTTGGCAGCCCCAGCATTTT. The encoded protein is CASVQGFWQPQHF.

The rearrangement joins TRBV6-5 to TRBJ1-2; 9 bases match TRBD1. The CDR3 loop spans 15 amino acids. Trimming at V came to 4 bases and at J to 3 bases, leaving 6 bases not matched to a gene. Germline assignment: CDR1 MNHEY and CDR2 SVGAGI. CDR3 region: CASSSPRTGDYGYTF. CDR3 nucleotides: TGTGCCAGCAGTTCCCCCCGGACAGGGGACTATGGCTACACCTTC.

The chain links TRBV19 to TRBJ2-3; 9 bases align to TRBD2. The junction had 9 bases not matched to a gene; V was cut back by 3 bases and J by 5 bases. CDR3 length: 16 residues. Per the germline V gene, CDR1 is LNHDA and CDR2 is SQIVND (reference sequence). CDR3 residues: CASSIPPGGGVDTQYF. The DNA of the CDR3 is TGTGCCAGTAGTATTCCCCCTGGCGGGGGGGTAGATACGCAGTATTTT. Supplemented by reference TRBV19 and TRBJ2-3, the full variable domain reads DGGITQSPKYLFRKEGQNVTLSCEQNLNHDAMYWYRQDPGQGLRLIYYSQIVNDFQKGDIAEGYSVSREKKESFPLTVTSAQKNPTAFYLCASSIPPGGGVDTQYFGPGTRLTVL.

The chain joins TRBV7-9 to TRBJ2-5, with 9 bases that match TRBD2. J lost 9 bases, V lost 8 bases, and 7 bases had no gene match. Germline V gene lookup returns CDR1 SEHNR and CDR2 FQNEAQ (reference sequence). The CDR3 length is 12 residues. Written as DNA, the CDR3 is TGTGCCAGCGCTAGCGGGGTAGTGGCCCAGTACTTC. It yields the protein CASASGVVAQYF.

In nucleotides, the CDR3 is TGTGCCATACAGGGGTATGGTCAGCCCCAGCATTTT. Amino acids: CAIQGYGQPQHF. The chain couples TRBV28 to TRBJ1-5, with 7 nucleotides matching TRBD1. V shed 10 bases and J 6 bases; nucleotides not matched to a gene: 6. Looked up from germline, CDR1 is MDHEN and CDR2 is SYDVKM. The CDR3 extends over 12 amino acids.

This CDR3 is CASSLTSGTQETQYF. The CDR3 DNA is TGTGCCAGCAGCTTGACCTCCGGGACTCAAGAGACCCAGTACTTC. The chain has TRBV5-4 and TRBJ2-5; tentatively, D is TRBD2 (6 bases). The length of the CDR3 is 15 residues. Germline CDR1 is SGHNT and CDR2 is YYREEE (reference sequence). V was clipped by 1 base and J by 2 bases, with 12 bases between them.

A single count supports this clone. The chain is built from TRBV7-9 and TRBJ2-5, with D unresolved. Germline V gene sequence: CDR1 SEHNR, CDR2 FQNEAQ (reference sequence). The CDR3 totals 13 residues. V shed 6 bases and J shed 5 bases, with 13 bases lying between them. The CDR3 DNA reads TGTGCCAGCAGACCGCCCCCCGCGGAGACCCAGTACTTC. Amino acids: CASRPPPAETQYF.